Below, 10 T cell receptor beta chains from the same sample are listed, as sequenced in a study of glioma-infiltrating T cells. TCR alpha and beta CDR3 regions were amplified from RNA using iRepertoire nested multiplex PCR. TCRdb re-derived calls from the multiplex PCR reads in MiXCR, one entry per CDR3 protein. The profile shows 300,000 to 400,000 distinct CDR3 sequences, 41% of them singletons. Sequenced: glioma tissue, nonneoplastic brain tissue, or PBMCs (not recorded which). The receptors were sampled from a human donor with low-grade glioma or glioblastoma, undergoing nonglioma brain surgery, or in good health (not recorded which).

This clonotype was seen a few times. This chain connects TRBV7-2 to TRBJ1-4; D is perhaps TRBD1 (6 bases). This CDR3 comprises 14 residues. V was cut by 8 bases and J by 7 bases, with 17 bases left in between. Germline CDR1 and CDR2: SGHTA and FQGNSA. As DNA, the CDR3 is TGTGCCAGCGCGGGGGCGGGGGGCGGTGAAAAACTGTTTTTT. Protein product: CASAGAGGGEKLFF.

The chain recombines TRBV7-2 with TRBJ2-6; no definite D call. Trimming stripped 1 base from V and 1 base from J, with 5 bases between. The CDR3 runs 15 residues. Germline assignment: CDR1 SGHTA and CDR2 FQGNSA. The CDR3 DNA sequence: TGTGCCAGCAGCTTAGTTCTGTCTGGGGCCAACGTCCTGACTTTC. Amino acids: CASSLVLSGANVLTF.

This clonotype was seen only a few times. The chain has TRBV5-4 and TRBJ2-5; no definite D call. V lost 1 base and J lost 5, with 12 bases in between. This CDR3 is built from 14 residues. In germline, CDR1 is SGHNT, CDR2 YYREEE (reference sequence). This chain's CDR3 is CASSLYQQGETQYF. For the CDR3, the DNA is TGTGCCAGCAGCTTGTACCAGCAAGGGGAGACCCAGTACTTC.

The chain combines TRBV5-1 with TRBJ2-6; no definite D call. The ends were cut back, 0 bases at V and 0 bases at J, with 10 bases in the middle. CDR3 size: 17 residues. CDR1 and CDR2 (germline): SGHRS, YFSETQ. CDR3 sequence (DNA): TGCGCCAGCAGCTTGGACCCGTCTTTCTCTGGGGCCAACGTCCTGACTTTC. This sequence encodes CASSLDPSFSGANVLTF. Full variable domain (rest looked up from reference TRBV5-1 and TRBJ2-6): KAGVTQTPRYLIKTRGQQVTLSCSPISGHRSVSWYQQTPGQGLQFLFEYFSETQRNKGNFPGRFSGRQFSNSRSEMNVSTLELGDSALYLCASSLDPSFSGANVLTFGAGSRLTVL.

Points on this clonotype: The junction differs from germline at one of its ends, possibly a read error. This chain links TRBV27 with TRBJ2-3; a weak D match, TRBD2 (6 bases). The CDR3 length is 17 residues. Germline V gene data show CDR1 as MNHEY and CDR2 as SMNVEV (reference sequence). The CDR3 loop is CDSSPAQVSGITDTQYF. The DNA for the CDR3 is TGTGACAGCAGTCCCGCCCAAGTTAGCGGAATCACAGATACGCAGTATTTT.

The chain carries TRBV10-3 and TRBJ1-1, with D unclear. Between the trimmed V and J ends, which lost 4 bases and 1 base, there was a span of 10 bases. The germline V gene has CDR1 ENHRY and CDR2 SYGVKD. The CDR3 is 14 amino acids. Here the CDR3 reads CAISGVAGNTEAFF. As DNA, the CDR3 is TGTGCCATCAGTGGGGTTGCCGGGAACACTGAAGCTTTCTTT.

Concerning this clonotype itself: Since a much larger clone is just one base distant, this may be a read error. CDR3 sequence reads: CASSYPTDEASF. Here the CDR3 DNA reads TGTGCCAGCAGTTACCCGACAGATGAAGCTTCCTTT. The rearrangement joins TRBV6-6 to TRBJ1-1, with D maybe TRBD1 (5 bases). Germline values: CDR1 MNHNY, CDR2 SVGAGI (reference sequence). This CDR3 region has 12 residues.

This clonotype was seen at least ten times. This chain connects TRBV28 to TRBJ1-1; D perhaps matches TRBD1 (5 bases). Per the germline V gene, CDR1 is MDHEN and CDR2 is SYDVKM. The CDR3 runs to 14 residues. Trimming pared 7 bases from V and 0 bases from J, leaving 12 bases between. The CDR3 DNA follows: TGTGCCAGCATCCCGTGGGACGTGAACACTGAAGCTTTCTTT. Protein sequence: CASIPWDVNTEAFF.

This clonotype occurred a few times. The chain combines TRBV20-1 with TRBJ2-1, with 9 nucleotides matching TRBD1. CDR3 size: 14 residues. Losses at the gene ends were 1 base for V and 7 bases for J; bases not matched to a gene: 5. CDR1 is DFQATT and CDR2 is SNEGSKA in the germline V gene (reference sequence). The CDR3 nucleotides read TGCAGTGCTAGAGTGGGACAGGGTGGTAATGAGCAGTTCTTC. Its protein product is CSARVGQGGNEQFF.

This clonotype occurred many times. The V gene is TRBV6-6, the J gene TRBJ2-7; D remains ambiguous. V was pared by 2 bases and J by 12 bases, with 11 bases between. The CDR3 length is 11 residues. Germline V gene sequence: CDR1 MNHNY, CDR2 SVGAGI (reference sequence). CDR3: CASSYVGIWYF. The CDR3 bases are TGTGCCAGCAGTTACGTGGGGATATGGTACTTC.